This T cell receptor (beta chain) stems from a study of cytomegalovirus exposure and HLA in healthy donors. Both 60 Vbeta primers and 13 Jbeta primers went into the PCR. Here immunoSEQ multiplex PCR was the method, and the copy in TCRdb shows in-frame clones only, minus some. This sample has under 150,000 clones, with 76% found just once. V lost 4 bases and J 0 bases, leaving 6 bases between the germline ends. CDR1 and CDR2 from the germline V gene are LGHNA and YNFKEQ. The CDR3 loop spans 14 amino acids. Points from the study as a whole: Later analysis placed DRB1 highest and HLA-C lowest in TCR association rates, which differed by HLA locus. When analyzed later, a missense DCLRE1C variant was found to be linked to TCR beta V- and J-gene trimming. Donors were assumed by presence/absence analyses to have roughly uniform sequencing depth.

Remarks on this clone: Its antigen is not identified.

Sample: PBMCs. This TCR was sampled from a man aged 18-30 years in good health and CMV-seronegative. V gene TRBV4-2 combines with J gene TRBJ1-4, with D uncertain. The DNA of the CDR3 is TGTGCCAGCAGCCTCTCTGCAACTAATGAAAAACTGTTTTTT. Its protein is CASSLSATNEKLFF.